The 29 T cell receptor beta chains below were found in one sample sequenced in a study of blood T cell repertoires in COVID-19. Generated by immunoSEQ multiplex PCR, the TCRdb table keeps only in-frame clones and is missing some. There are tens of thousands of clones in the sample; 89% occur only once, and 5% to 5.5% lies in the top ten. Sequencing was done on a sample of peripheral blood. These receptors came from a woman of 80 years or more with active COVID-19.

This clone was counted a few times. The genes are TRBV27 and TRBJ2-5, with 7 bases identical to TRBD2. The CDR3 has 16 amino acids. Germline CDR1 MNHEY, CDR2 SMNVEV (reference sequence). The trim removed 5 bases at V and 2 bases at J, leaving 11 bases unmatched. CDR3 sequence: CASSPRGRGRQETQYF. CDR3 in DNA: TGTGCCAGCAGTCCCCGGGGGAGGGGTAGGCAAGAGACCCAGTACTTC.

The V and J genes are TRBV7-2 and TRBJ1-5; D uncertain. This CDR3 has 12 amino acids. V lost 5 bases and J 1 base, leaving 3 bases between the germline ends. The germline gives CDR1 SGHTA, CDR2 FQGNSA. Here the CDR3 reads CASSQSNQPQHF. The CDR3 nucleotides read TGTGCCAGCAGCCAGAGCAATCAGCCCCAGCATTTT.

In this sample, this clone turned up a few times. The chain is built from TRBV20-1 and TRBJ2-3, with TRBD2 matching over 10 bases. CDR1 and CDR2 from the germline V gene are DFQATT and SNEGSKA (reference sequence). V trimming: 3 bases; J trimming: 4 bases; junction bases outside the gene matches: 4. This CDR3 is built from 14 residues. As DNA, the CDR3 is TGCAGTGCTAGTCTAGCGGGAGAAGCAGATACGCAGTATTTT. It yields the protein CSASLAGEADTQYF.

The chain employs TRBV4-1 and TRBJ2-3; no clear D. Trimming stripped 6 bases from V and 4 bases from J, with 17 bases between. Germline CDR1 is MGHRA and CDR2 is YSYEKL. This CDR3 contains 15 residues. As DNA, the CDR3 is TGCGCCAGCAGTTACAGCTTAAGTTTGGCAGATACGCAGTATTTT. This sequence encodes CASSYSLSLADTQYF.

This clone was picked up a small number of times. The J gene is TRBJ1-4, the V gene TRBV2; D might be TRBD1 (5 bases). The V end lost 3 bases, the J end lost 5 bases, and 13 bases lay between the germline ends. Germline CDR1 SNHLY, CDR2 FYNNEI. The CDR3 has 15 residues. DNA of the CDR3: TGTGCCAGCAGTGATAGGGGTAACCAAAATGAAAAACTGTTTTTT. Protein sequence: CASSDRGNQNEKLFF.

The chain employs TRBV12-3 or TRBV12-4 and TRBJ1-5; D is possibly TRBD1 (6 bases). The V gene lost 7 bases and the J gene lost 5 bases, with 12 bases spanning the gap. CDR3 length equals 13 residues. Here the CDR3 DNA reads TGTGCCAGCATGTGGGGACAAGATCAGCCCCAGCATTTT. Translating it yields CASMWGQDQPQHF.

The chain combines TRBV27 with TRBJ2-7, with D possibly matching TRBD1 (6 bases). The CDR3 consists of 16 residues. V was pared by 6 bases and J by 0 bases, with 18 bases between. The V gene's germline CDR1 is MNHEY and CDR2 SMNVEV (reference sequence). The CDR3 loop is CASRLTRKGGSYEQYF. DNA for the CDR3: TGTGCCAGCAGGTTGACCCGTAAAGGGGGCTCCTACGAGCAGTACTTC.

The chain is built from TRBV5-1 and TRBJ2-1; 11 bases fit TRBD2. V gave up 0 bases and J gave up 6 bases; unmatched junction bases: 20. The CDR3 has 21 amino acids. CDR1 is SGHRS, CDR2 YFSETQ, per germline. The CDR3: CASSLAGTSGHPGFLGNEQFF. Here the CDR3 DNA reads TGCGCCAGCAGCTTGGCAGGGACTAGCGGACACCCTGGGTTTTTGGGCAATGAGCAGTTCTTC.

The V and J genes are TRBV7-9 and TRBJ1-5; D call uncertain. The V and J ends lost 2 bases and 4 bases respectively, with 6 bases between them. This CDR3 region has 13 residues. Germline V gives CDR1 SEHNR, CDR2 FQNEAQ (reference sequence). The CDR3 DNA follows: TGTGCCAGCAGCTTATCGGGGAATCAGCCCCAGCATTTT. Its translation is CASSLSGNQPQHF.

The CDR3 DNA follows: TGTGCCACCATTTCTGGGGGCTTACAGAACTACGAGCAGTACTTC. Protein: CATISGGLQNYEQYF. The chain employs TRBV10-3 and TRBJ2-7; weak D call: TRBD1 (6 bases). Germline CDR1 reads ENHRY; CDR2 reads SYGVKD. The ends were cut back, 10 bases at V and 3 bases at J, with 22 bases in the middle. CDR3 length: 15 residues.

CDR3 loop: CSVYGQANTGELFF. DNA for the CDR3: TGCAGCGTCTACGGACAGGCGAACACCGGGGAGCTGTTTTTT. This chain connects TRBV29-1 to TRBJ2-2; the match to TRBD1 covers 7 bases. V lost 6 bases and J lost 0; bases outside the gene matches: 4. The CDR3 consists of 14 residues. The germline V gene encodes CDR1 SQVTM and CDR2 ANQGSEA.

This clone occurred a few times. CDR3 sequence (DNA): TGTGCCAGCAGCCAAGCCGGGACAGGGCCCTACGAGCAGTACTTC. Translation gives CASSQAGTGPYEQYF. This chain connects TRBV13 to TRBJ2-7; 9 nucleotides align to TRBD1. Germline CDR1 is PRHDT and CDR2 is FYEKMQ (reference sequence). The CDR3 sequence is 15 residues long. After removal of 5 bases from V and 2 bases from J, the junction contained 7 bases not matched to a gene.

The V and J genes are TRBV7-2 and TRBJ2-1, with D possibly matching TRBD2 (6 bases). The CDR3 has 13 residues. Germline loops: CDR1 SGHTA, CDR2 FQGNSA. The V and J ends lost 3 bases and 3 bases respectively, with 6 bases between them. CDR3 residues: CASSLGLYNEQFF. As DNA, the CDR3 is TGTGCCAGCAGCTTGGGACTCTACAATGAGCAGTTCTTC.

The J gene is TRBJ2-3, the V gene TRBV6-6; 7 nucleotides align to TRBD1. The CDR3 contains 15 residues. The germline V gene encodes CDR1 MNHNY and CDR2 SVGAGI (reference sequence). The ends lost 5 bases at V and 5 bases at J; junction bases unmatched: 10. For the CDR3, the DNA is TGTGCCAGCAGTCCTGACAGGGTACAGAAAGATACGCAGTATTTT. Amino acid sequence: CASSPDRVQKDTQYF.

The chain carries TRBV6-5 and TRBJ1-1; 9 nucleotides line up with TRBD1. Germline V gene lookup returns CDR1 MNHEY and CDR2 SVGAGI. With 6 bases clipped from V and 3 bases from J, the junction kept 2 bases outside the gene matches. This CDR3 has 13 residues. The CDR3 nucleotides read TGTGCCAGCAGGGGACAGGGAGACACTGAAGCTTTCTTT. Protein product: CASRGQGDTEAFF.

This clone was detected only once. V gene TRBV28 combines with J gene TRBJ2-3, with TRBD1 matching over 7 bases. Per the germline V gene, CDR1 is MDHEN and CDR2 is SYDVKM. V shed 6 bases, J shed 2 bases, and the junction held 11 bases outside the gene matches. The CDR3 has 16 amino acids. This chain's CDR3 is CASSPDRVGDTDTQYF. DNA for the CDR3: TGTGCCAGCAGCCCAGACAGGGTGGGGGACACAGATACGCAGTATTTT.

The CDR3 DNA sequence: TGTGCCAGCAGCCTCGGGACTAGCGGAGGGGGGGGGACCCAGTACTTC. This encodes CASSLGTSGGGGTQYF. V and J are TRBV4-2 and TRBJ2-5, with 11 bases that match TRBD2. CDR3 size: 16 residues. The junction had 11 bases not matched to a gene; V was cut back by 4 bases and J by 7 bases. Germline CDR1 reads LGHNA; CDR2 reads YNFKEQ.

The DNA of the CDR3 is TGTGCCAGCGTACGGACGGACATCGCTGGAATAAATACGCAGTATTTT. Its protein product is CASVRTDIAGINTQYF. The chain combines TRBV2 with TRBJ2-3; perhaps TRBD1 as D (5 bases). Trimming took off 8 bases at V and 7 bases at J, with 25 bases between the two ends. The CDR3 has 16 amino acids. Germline CDR1 and CDR2: SNHLY and FYNNEI.

The chain is built from TRBV6-5 and TRBJ2-1; 7 bases are shared with TRBD1. V dropped 6 bases and J dropped 3; count of bases not matched to a gene: 2. This CDR3 contains 13 residues. Germline assignment: CDR1 MNHEY and CDR2 SVGAGI. The chain's CDR3 is CASSRDSYNEQFF. The CDR3 DNA is TGTGCCAGCAGCCGGGACAGCTACAATGAGCAGTTCTTC.

The CDR3 bases are TGTGCCAGCAGCCATGAGGGCGGGAACACCTACGAGCAGTACTTC. This gives the protein CASSHEGGNTYEQYF. This chain links TRBV14 with TRBJ2-7; possible D gene TRBD2, 6 bases. Germline V gene data show CDR1 as SGHDN and CDR2 as FVKESK. V lost 3 bases and J lost 2, with 14 bases in between. The CDR3 has 15 amino acids.

The V gene is TRBV7-9, the J gene TRBJ2-2; 8 bases match TRBD1. CDR3 length equals 15 residues. Germline values: CDR1 SEHNR, CDR2 FQNEAQ (reference sequence). Unmatched junction bases numbered 7, after V lost 5 bases and J lost 5 bases. The CDR3 coding sequence is TGTGCCAGCAGCACCGACAGGGGAGGTACCGGGGAGCTGTTTTTT. This gives the protein CASSTDRGGTGELFF.

The chain combines TRBV10-2 with TRBJ2-6; the D is unclear. With 4 bases removed from V and 5 bases from J, the gap between germline ends came to 21 bases. This CDR3 is 18 amino acids long. The germline CDR1 and CDR2 sequences are WSHSY and SAAADI. The chain's CDR3 is CASSVPPTSKSRANVLTF. The CDR3 DNA sequence: TGCGCCAGCAGTGTTCCGCCCACTTCTAAAAGTCGGGCCAACGTCCTGACTTTC.

The V call is TRBV28, the J call TRBJ1-2; D call uncertain. The CDR3 totals 13 residues. Germline V gives CDR1 MDHEN, CDR2 SYDVKM. V shed 5 bases and J shed 8 bases, with 15 bases lying between them. The CDR3 nucleotides are TGTGCCAGCAGTCTCCGTATGGCGCGGGGCTACACCTTC. Its protein product is CASSLRMARGYTF.

Only one count was recorded for this clone. The chain recombines TRBV9 with TRBJ1-6; the D gene is possibly TRBD1 (6 bases). The V gene's germline CDR1 is SGDLS and CDR2 YYNGEE. The CDR3 length is 14 residues. Trimming cost V 0 bases and J 7 bases, with 8 bases left between them. The DNA for the CDR3 is TGTGCCAGCAGCGTAGGTACAGGGAATTCACCCCTCCACTTT. Translating it yields CASSVGTGNSPLHF.

The rearrangement links TRBV24-1 to TRBJ1-2, with a possible D match to TRBD1 (5 bases). The ends were cut back, 4 bases at V and 2 bases at J, with 13 bases in the middle. CDR1 and CDR2 from the germline V gene are KGHDR and SFDVKD. The CDR3 sequence is 15 residues long. The CDR3 DNA follows: TGTGCCACCAGTGACCCCACCAGACAGAACTATGGCTACACCTTC. This codes for CATSDPTRQNYGYTF.

The CDR3 bases are TGCGCCAGCAGCTTGGAACACGATACGCAGTATTTT. Translation gives CASSLEHDTQYF. This sequence joins TRBV5-1 and TRBJ2-3; D remains ambiguous. Germline lookup yields CDR1 SGHRS and CDR2 YFSETQ. Trimming left V 0 bases short and J 6 bases short, with 5 bases between. The length of the CDR3 is 12 residues.

The chain couples TRBV28 to TRBJ2-3, with 7 bases identical to TRBD2. Germline loops: CDR1 MDHEN, CDR2 SYDVKM. The CDR3 runs to 14 residues. The junction had 10 bases not matched to a gene; V was cut back by 7 bases and J by 6 bases. CDR3 sequence: CASMEAGEVDTQYF. CDR3 in DNA: TGTGCCAGCATGGAGGCGGGAGAGGTGGATACGCAGTATTTT.

The genes are TRBV4-2 and TRBJ1-4, with TRBD1 matching over 7 bases. Germline CDR1 is LGHNA and CDR2 is YNFKEQ. The trim removed 4 bases at V and 10 bases at J, leaving 15 bases unmatched. The CDR3 runs to 16 residues. DNA of the CDR3: TGTGCCAGCAGCCCCCAGGGGGAGGAAAATCTTGCAAAACTGTTTTTT. Protein sequence: CASSPQGEENLAKLFF.

V and J are TRBV28 and TRBJ2-7; 9 bases map to TRBD2. The V gene's germline CDR1 is MDHEN and CDR2 SYDVKM. Trimming took 4 bases from V and 6 from J; bases not matched to a gene: 13. The CDR3 loop spans 16 amino acids. In DNA, the CDR3 is TGTGCCAGCAGTTCCTGGGCTAGCGGGATCTACCGCGAGCAGTACTTC. Translation: CASSSWASGIYREQYF.